This T cell receptor beta chain was sequenced for a study of T cells in tuberculosis. Study summary: IGRA-negative adolescents, IGRA-positive adolescents with latent tuberculosis and adults with active tuberculosis formed this South African cohort.

This table comes from immunoSEQ multiplex PCR, and its TCRdb copy is limited to in-frame clones, with some not included. The sample lists 33,000 or so clones; about 93% were seen once. The CDR3 runs to 16 residues. Germline CDR1 and CDR2: MRHNA and SNTAGT. V trimming: 3 bases; J trimming: 4 bases; junction bases outside the gene matches: 1. The chain carries TRBV6-4 and TRBJ2-3, with TRBD2 matching over 16 bases. Sequenced: PBMCs. The clonotype comes from a donor aged 10 to 29 with latent tuberculosis or without tuberculosis infection. CDR3 bases: TGTGCCAGCAGTGAGGGACTAGCGGGGGGGCCAGATACGCAGTATTTT. This translates into CASSEGLAGGPDTQYF.